These T cell receptor beta chains were read from a single sample in a study of blood T cell repertoires in COVID-19. Assay used: immunoSEQ multiplex PCR; TCRdb lists only in-frame clones, some missing. Found here are 160,000 or so clones, under 90% of them singletons; the top ten hold about 3.4%. Sequencing was done on a sample of PBMCs or T cells enriched from blood (not recorded which). The receptors shown here come from a woman aged 55-75 years who had recovered from COVID-19. The CDR3 runs from the conserved cysteine through the conserved F or W. The order of the fields is J gene, V gene, D gene, CDR3 length, CDR3 protein. D genes are given only for firm matches.

>TRBJ2-6|TRBV19|NA|16
CASSIRGGSGANVLTF
>TRBJ2-7|TRBV9|NA|14
CASALGGGTYEQYF
>TRBJ1-1|TRBV10-3|TRBD1|16
CAIRQPGTGASAEAFF
>TRBJ2-2|TRBV24-1|TRBD1|16
CATSSTGTANTGELFF
>TRBJ2-1|TRBV5-6|NA|16
CASSLDLGRGHNEQFF
>TRBJ1-5|TRBV10-3|NA|16
CAISESGAWSNQPQHF
>TRBJ1-5|TRBV30|NA|13
CAWSVGAHQPQHF
>TRBJ2-5|TRBV12-3/TRBV12-4|NA|11
CASGGGRKKYF
>TRBJ2-1|TRBV5-1|NA|14
CASSLAGWDNEQFF
>TRBJ1-1|TRBV19|NA|17
CASSIVRTAGGVTEAFF
>TRBJ1-1|TRBV15|TRBD1|15
CATSRGTGGGTEAFF
>TRBJ1-2|TRBV6-5|NA|14
CASAEQGSNYGYTF
>TRBJ1-1|TRBV5-6|NA|16
CASSKPRRMMNTEAFF
>TRBJ2-2|TRBV5-6|NA|15
CASSYHSRGTGELFF
>TRBJ2-3|TRBV10-1|NA|15
CASSELTPSTDTQYF
>TRBJ1-1|TRBV27|NA|14
CASSLTVENTEAFF
>TRBJ2-7|TRBV5-4|NA|11
CASSFQNEQYF
>TRBJ2-1|TRBV10-1|TRBD1|16
CASSETNRGTYNEQFF
>TRBJ2-7|TRBV30|NA|13
CAWSVKGVGEQYF
>TRBJ1-5|TRBV19|TRBD1|14
CASTPGQGRQPQHF
>TRBJ1-4|TRBV18|NA|15
CASSLTGGTNEKLFF
>TRBJ2-6|TRBV7-9|NA|13
CATHRTGANVLTF
>TRBJ1-6|TRBV7-3|NA|13
CASSLNRDSPLHF
>TRBJ2-5|TRBV7-2|NA|15
CASSLQGTHQETQYF
>TRBJ1-2|TRBV4-1|NA|14
CASSQDSGGYGYTF
>TRBJ2-7|TRBV5-1|NA|13
CASSLAQAYEQYF
>TRBJ2-7|TRBV6-2/TRBV6-3|TRBD2|14
CASSQRGGVYEQYF
>TRBJ2-3|TRBV24-1|NA|13
CATSGDSTDTQYF
>TRBJ2-4|TRBV5-1|NA|15
CASSLADSSKNIQYF
>TRBJ2-5|TRBV19|NA|14
CASSPYQGRETQYF
>TRBJ1-2|TRBV27|TRBD1|14
CASSRDRADYGYTF
>TRBJ2-7|TRBV7-2|TRBD1|14
CASSQDRGPYEQYF
>TRBJ2-5|TRBV6-5|NA|15
CASSALGGLQETQYF
>TRBJ1-1|TRBV27|NA|14
CASSPQRFNTEAFF
>TRBJ1-6|TRBV2|TRBD1|14
CASSVTGVGSPLHF
>TRBJ1-5|TRBV2|NA|15
CASGPRTDRNQPQHF
>TRBJ2-6|TRBV4-1|NA|16
CASSQGSGNGANVLTF
>TRBJ2-3|TRBV7-2|NA|15
CASRRGLGGRDTQYF
>TRBJ2-3|TRBV9|NA|16
CASSVAGNAFSDTQYF
>TRBJ1-2|TRBV12-5|TRBD1|17
CASGPDPDRVANYGYTF
>TRBJ1-2|TRBV10-2|NA|14
CASSEGSGNYGYTF
>TRBJ1-1|TRBV7-9|NA|14
CASSLDGAWTEAFF
>TRBJ1-1|TRBV3-1/TRBV3-2|NA|16
CASSQEGSGVNTEAFF
>TRBJ2-1|TRBV2|NA|13
CASAAGAYNEQFF
>TRBJ2-3|TRBV5-1|NA|15
CASSLVMGEGDTQYF
>TRBJ1-1|TRBV30|TRBD1|14
CAWSADRELAEAFF
>TRBJ1-1|TRBV2|NA|15
CASSELLTLNTEAFF
>TRBJ2-7|TRBV3-1/TRBV3-2|NA|15
CASSQNPASSYEQYF
>TRBJ2-3|TRBV4-1|TRBD2|15
CASSQDIERGAPQYF
>TRBJ2-7|TRBV7-9|NA|13
CASSPPPGLEQYF
>TRBJ2-1|TRBV30|NA|16
CAWSVAPPDRYNEQFF
>TRBJ1-1|TRBV14|TRBD1|14
CASSQVGTGEGAFF
>TRBJ1-2|TRBV19|TRBD1|13
CASSIGGTVGYTF
>TRBJ1-2|TRBV5-1|NA|14
CASSLDRDGDGYTF
>TRBJ1-2|TRBV19|NA|14
CASSIAQTVYGYTF
>TRBJ1-4|TRBV5-6|NA|15
CASSLAGTPYEKLFF
>TRBJ1-1|TRBV29-1|TRBD1|13
CSVVRGRGTEAFF